The 3 T cell receptor beta chains below all came from one sample that was sequenced in a study of blood T cell repertoires in COVID-19. Only in-frame clones appear in the TCRdb table, and some are missing; sequencing was by immunoSEQ multiplex PCR. The table has 650,000 to 800,000 clones, just under 90% seen once. Material for sequencing was peripheral blood. The receptors were sampled from a woman aged 18 to 35 with acute or convalescent COVID-19.

The chain joins TRBV5-1 to TRBJ1-1; 7 bases are a match to TRBD1. The CDR3 is made up of 15 amino acids. Germline V gene sequence: CDR1 SGHRS, CDR2 YFSETQ. The junction had 6 bases not matched to a gene; V was cut back by 4 bases and J by 0 bases. CDR3: CASSGDRVMNTEAFF. CDR3 DNA sequence: TGCGCCAGCAGCGGAGACAGGGTCATGAACACTGAAGCTTTCTTT.

The rearrangement joins TRBV19 to TRBJ1-2; 9 nucleotides align to TRBD1. In germline, CDR1 is LNHDA, CDR2 SQIVND (reference sequence). V lost 5 bases, J lost 8 bases, and 3 bases stayed unmatched. This CDR3 comprises 12 residues. The CDR3, as DNA: TGTGCCAGTAGTGAAACAGGGGGCGGCTACACCTTC. Translated: CASSETGGGYTF.

This clone is a singleton in its sample. The chain has TRBV6-5 and TRBJ1-1, with D perhaps TRBD1 (5 bases). With 7 bases removed from V and 11 bases from J, the gap between germline ends came to 23 bases. The germline V gene has CDR1 MNHEY and CDR2 SVGAGI. This CDR3 contains 14 residues. The CDR3 loop is CASTNLQWGWVAFF. As DNA, the CDR3 is TGTGCCAGCACTAACCTACAATGGGGCTGGGTGGCTTTCTTT.